This T cell receptor (beta chain) was sequenced in a study of human T cells and chemical hapten exposure. On the study more broadly: Patients, chiefly female, had alopecia areata, totalis or universalis.

TCRdb analysed the RACE reads with MiXCR anew, one entry per CDR3 protein. The repertoire holds over 300,000 distinct CDR3 sequences, less than 6.5% seen once, with 2.5% to 3% in the top ten. Trimming cost V 4 bases and J 0 bases, with 12 bases left between them. The CDR3 runs to 16 residues. Germline lookup yields CDR1 MGHRA and CDR2 YSYEKL. Findings of the study overall: TCRs above 1 in 1000 frequency did not change with DPC sensitization. With alopecia, donors may have immune responses unlike healthy people's.

Specified time point: pre-sensitization, week 0. Indicated treatment: therapeutic diphenylcyclopropenone sensitization with weekly scalp DPC. Concerning this clonotype: Its specificity is unknown.

The source of this sequence is a woman in her fifties or sixties with alopecia areata. Some clones in this sample may be carry-over from other donors' samples. The input for sequencing was whole blood, taken in connection with sensitization to the hapten diphenylcyclopropenone (DPC). The V gene is TRBV4-1, the J gene TRBJ1-4; D uncertain. In DNA form, the CDR3 reads TGCGCCAGCAGCCTTAGACATCTTGCAACTAATGAAAAACTGTTTTTT. This translates into CASSLRHLATNEKLFF.